This record looks at one T cell receptor beta chain sequence and its context. Antigen unknown. This table comes from immunoSEQ multiplex PCR, and its TCRdb copy is limited to in-frame clones, with some not included. The table has around 130,000 clones, 88% seen once. The data originate from a study of T cell responses to AZD1222 COVID-19 vaccine. Findings and caveats of the study: Every sample of the repertoires postdated the peak T cell response. Two AZD1222 doses significantly raised spike-specific TCR breadth and depth over controls. Clonal diversity may have been underestimated in mostly white British donors.

Some second doses came at about 4 weeks and others at about 12 weeks; these were pooled. CDR1 is MRHNA and CDR2 is SNTAGT in the germline V gene. V shed 6 bases, J shed 1 base, and the junction held 16 bases outside the gene matches. This CDR3 region has 18 residues. This specimen was peripheral blood, taken 28 days after the second AZD1222 dose. This receptor was taken from an adult who received the AZD1222 COVID-19 vaccine. The rearrangement links TRBV6-4 to TRBJ2-3; TRBD2 aligns across 7 bases. This CDR3 reads CASRYTSANGKRTDTQYF. CDR3 nucleotide sequence: TGTGCCAGCAGATATACTAGCGCCAATGGGAAACGCACAGATACGCAGTATTTT.